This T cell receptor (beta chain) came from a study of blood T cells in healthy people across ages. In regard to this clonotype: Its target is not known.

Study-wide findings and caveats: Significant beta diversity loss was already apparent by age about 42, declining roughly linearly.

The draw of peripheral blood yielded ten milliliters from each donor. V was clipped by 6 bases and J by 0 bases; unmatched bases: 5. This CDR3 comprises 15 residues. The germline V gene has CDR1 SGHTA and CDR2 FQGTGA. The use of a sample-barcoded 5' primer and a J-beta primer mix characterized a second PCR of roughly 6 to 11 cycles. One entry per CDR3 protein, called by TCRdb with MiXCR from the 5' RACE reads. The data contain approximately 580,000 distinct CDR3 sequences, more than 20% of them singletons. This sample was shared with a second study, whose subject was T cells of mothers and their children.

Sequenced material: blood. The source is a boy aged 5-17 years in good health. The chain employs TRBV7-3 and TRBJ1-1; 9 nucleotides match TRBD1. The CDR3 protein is CASSRQGGMNTEAFF. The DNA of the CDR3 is TGTGCCAGCAGTCGACAGGGGGGGATGAACACTGAAGCTTTCTTT.